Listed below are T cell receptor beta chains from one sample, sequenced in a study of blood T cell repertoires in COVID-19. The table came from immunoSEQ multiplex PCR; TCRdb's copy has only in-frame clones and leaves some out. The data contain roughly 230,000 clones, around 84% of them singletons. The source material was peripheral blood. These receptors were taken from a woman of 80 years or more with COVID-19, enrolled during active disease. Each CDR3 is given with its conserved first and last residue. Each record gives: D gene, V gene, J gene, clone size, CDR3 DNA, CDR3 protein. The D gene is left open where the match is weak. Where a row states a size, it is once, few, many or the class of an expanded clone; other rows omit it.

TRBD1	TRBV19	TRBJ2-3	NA	TGTGCCAGTAGTTTGGCACAGGGGGCGAATACGCAGTATTTT	CASSLAQGANTQYF
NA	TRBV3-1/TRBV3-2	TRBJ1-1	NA	TGTGCCAGCAGCCAGCCTATTGGGAACACTGAAGCTTTCTTT	CASSQPIGNTEAFF
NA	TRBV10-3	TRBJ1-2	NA	TGTGCCATCAGTGAGGGGGGGGGAGTCTATGGCTACACCTTC	CAISEGGGVYGYTF
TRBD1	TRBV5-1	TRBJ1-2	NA	TGCGCCAGCAGCCCCGTTCAGGGGGATAACTATGGCTACACCTTC	CASSPVQGDNYGYTF
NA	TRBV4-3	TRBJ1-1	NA	TGCGCCAGCAGCCAGGGCAGTAAGGACACTGAAGCTTTCTTT	CASSQGSKDTEAFF
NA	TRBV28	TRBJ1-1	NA	TGTGCCAGCGGTCAGGTGGAAATGAACACTGAAGCTTTCTTT	CASGQVEMNTEAFF
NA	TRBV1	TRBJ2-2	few	TGCACCAGCGGAGGGACTAGCGAAGCCGGGGAGCTGTTTTTT	CTSGGTSEAGELFF
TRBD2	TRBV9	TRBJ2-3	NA	TGTGCCAGCAGCGTAGCGACGGGGGGGGCAGATACGCAGTATTTT	CASSVATGGADTQYF
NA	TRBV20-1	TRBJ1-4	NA	TGCAGTGCTAGTTCTGTGCAGTCTAATGAAAAACTGTTTTTT	CSASSVQSNEKLFF
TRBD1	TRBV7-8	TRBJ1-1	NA	TGTGCCAGCATCCTATCCGGGACAGTGAACACTGAAGCTTTCTTT	CASILSGTVNTEAFF
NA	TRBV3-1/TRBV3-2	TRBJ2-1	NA	TGTGCCAGCAGCCCGACCAGGGGAAGCACCTACAATGAGCAGTTCTTC	CASSPTRGSTYNEQFF
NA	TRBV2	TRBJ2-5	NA	TGTGCCAGCAGCTTGGAGACCCAGTACTTC	CASSLETQYF
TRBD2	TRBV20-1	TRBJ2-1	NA	TGCAGTGCTAGTGTCGGTAGCGGGGGAAAAAGCAATGAGCAGTTCTTC	CSASVGSGGKSNEQFF
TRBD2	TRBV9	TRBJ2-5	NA	TGTGCCAGCAGCGTCATGGGGGGGCAAGAGACCCAGTACTTC	CASSVMGGQETQYF
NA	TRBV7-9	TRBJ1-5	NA	TGTGCCAGCAGCTTAAAAGGGGAGGGCCAGCCCCAGCATTTT	CASSLKGEGQPQHF
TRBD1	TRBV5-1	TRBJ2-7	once	TGCGCCAGCAGCACGGGGACAGTGCTTGGCGAGCAGTACTTC	CASSTGTVLGEQYF
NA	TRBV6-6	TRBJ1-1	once	TGTGCCAGCAGTTACTCACTGATGAACACTGAAGCTTTCTTT	CASSYSLMNTEAFF
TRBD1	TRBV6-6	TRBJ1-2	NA	TGTGCCAGCAGTTACTCGGGACAGGGGGCCCACTATGGCTACACCTTC	CASSYSGQGAHYGYTF
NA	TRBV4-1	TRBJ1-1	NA	TGCGCCAGCAGCCAAGGTCCAGGGAACACTGAAGCTTTCTTT	CASSQGPGNTEAFF
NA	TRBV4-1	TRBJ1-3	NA	TGCGCCAGCAGCCAAGATCTAACCAGACTGCACGGAAACACCATATATTTT	CASSQDLTRLHGNTIYF
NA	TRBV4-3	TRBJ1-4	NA	TGCGCCAGCAGCCCAGACGGGGGGCTTGAAAAACTGTTTTTT	CASSPDGGLEKLFF
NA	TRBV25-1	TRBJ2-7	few	TGTGCCAGCGCCAGGGGCTCAGTAGAGCAGTACTTC	CASARGSVEQYF
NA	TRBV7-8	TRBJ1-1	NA	TGTGCCAGCAGCTTAGGGTTCCCGGGGTACACTGAAGCTTTCTTT	CASSLGFPGYTEAFF
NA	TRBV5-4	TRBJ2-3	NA	TGTGCCAGCAGCTTGGCCGGAGTGAGTTCGACAGATACGCAGTATTTT	CASSLAGVSSTDTQYF
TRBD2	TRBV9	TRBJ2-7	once	TGTGCCAGCAGCGCCGGACTAGCGGGAAACTACGAGCAGTACTTC	CASSAGLAGNYEQYF
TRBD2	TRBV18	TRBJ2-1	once	TGTGCCAGCTCACCACCTTTTCTAGCGGGGGGCGTTAATGAGCAGTTCTTC	CASSPPFLAGGVNEQFF
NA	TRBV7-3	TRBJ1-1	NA	TGTGCCAGCAGCTTAACGAGGGATATGAACACTGAAGCTTTCTTT	CASSLTRDMNTEAFF
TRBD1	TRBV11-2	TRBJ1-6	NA	TGTGCCAGCAGCTCACGGGCACAGGGGTCCTCACCCCTCCACTTT	CASSSRAQGSSPLHF
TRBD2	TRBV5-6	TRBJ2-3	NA	TGTGCCAGCAGCTTGGTGCGGGGGGGCACAGATACGCAGTATTTT	CASSLVRGGTDTQYF
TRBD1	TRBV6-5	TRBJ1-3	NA	TGTGCCAGCAGTTACCGACAGGGGCTCTGGAACACCATATATTTT	CASSYRQGLWNTIYF
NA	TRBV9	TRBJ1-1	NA	TGTGCCAGCAGCGTAATAAGGGGCACTGAAGCTTTCTTT	CASSVIRGTEAFF
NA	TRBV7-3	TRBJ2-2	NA	TGTGCCAGCAGCTTAGATCCGAGGGGCGGGGCGAACACCGGGGAGCTGTTTTTT	CASSLDPRGGANTGELFF
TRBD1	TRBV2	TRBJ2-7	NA	TGTGCCAGCAACCCTCGGACAGGGGGCTTTAACAACGAGCAGTACTTC	CASNPRTGGFNNEQYF
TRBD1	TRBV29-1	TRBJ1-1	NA	TGCAGCGTAACTAACAGGGGCGGCAACTCTGCTTTCTTT	CSVTNRGGNSAFF